This TCR beta chain is drawn from a study of blood T cell repertoires in COVID-19. Study background: Acute and convalescent COVID-19 samples came from the United States, Italy and Spain. The cDNA or gDNA used as material had been derived from T cells, B-cell-depleted T cells, or PBMCs.

This CDR3 is 13 amino acids long. Germline CDR1 SSHAT, CDR2 FNYEAQ (reference sequence). V was trimmed by 5 bases and J by 8 bases, leaving 13 bases between them. In the original workflow: Amplification of reference gene primers provided the estimated nucleated cell counts. The table came from immunoSEQ multiplex PCR; TCRdb's copy has only in-frame clones and leaves some out. That table gives V, J and clone size, and the DNA gave D and trimming. The data contain over 250,000 clones, 70% to 75% of them seen just once; the ten biggest clones take up more than 2.5%. Sequenced input: peripheral blood. The chain carries TRBV7-7 and TRBJ2-1, with a weak D call TRBD2 (5 bases). This TCR came from a woman older than 75 with acute or convalescent COVID-19. In DNA form, the CDR3 reads TGTGCCAGCAGCCCGACTATGGGAGATGAGCAGTTCTTC. Translated, it gives CASSPTMGDEQFF.